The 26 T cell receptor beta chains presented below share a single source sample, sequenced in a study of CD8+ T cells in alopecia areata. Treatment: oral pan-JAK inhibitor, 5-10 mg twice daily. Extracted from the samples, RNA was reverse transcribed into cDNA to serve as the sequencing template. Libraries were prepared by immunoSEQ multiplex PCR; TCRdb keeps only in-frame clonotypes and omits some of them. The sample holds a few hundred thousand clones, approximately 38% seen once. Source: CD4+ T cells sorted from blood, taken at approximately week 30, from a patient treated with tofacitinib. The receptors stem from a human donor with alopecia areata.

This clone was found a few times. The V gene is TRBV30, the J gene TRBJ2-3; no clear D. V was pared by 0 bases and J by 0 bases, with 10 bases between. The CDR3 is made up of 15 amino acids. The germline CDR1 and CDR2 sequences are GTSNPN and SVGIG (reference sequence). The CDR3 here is CAWSVLGFSTDTQYF. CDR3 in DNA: TGTGCCTGGAGTGTACTGGGATTCAGCACAGATACGCAGTATTTT.

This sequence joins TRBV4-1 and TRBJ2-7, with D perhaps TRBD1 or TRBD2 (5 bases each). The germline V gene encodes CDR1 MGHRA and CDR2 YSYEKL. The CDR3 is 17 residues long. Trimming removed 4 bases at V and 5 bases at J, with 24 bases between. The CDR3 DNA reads TGCGCCAGCAGCCCCTCGGGGCGGGCTTTACGGCGGGACGAGCAGTACTTC. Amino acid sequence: CASSPSGRALRRDEQYF.

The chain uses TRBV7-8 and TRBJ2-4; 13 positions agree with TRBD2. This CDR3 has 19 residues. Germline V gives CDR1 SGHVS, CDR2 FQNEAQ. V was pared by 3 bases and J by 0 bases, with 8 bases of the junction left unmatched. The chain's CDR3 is CASSFQDGTSGVAKNIQYF. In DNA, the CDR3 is TGTGCCAGCAGCTTCCAAGATGGGACTAGCGGGGTAGCCAAAAACATTCAGTACTTC.

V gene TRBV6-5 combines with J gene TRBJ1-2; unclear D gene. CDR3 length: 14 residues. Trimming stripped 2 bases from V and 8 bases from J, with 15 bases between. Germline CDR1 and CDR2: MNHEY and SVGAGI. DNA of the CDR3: TGTGCCAGCAGTTACGACCGGTTCTTGAGGGGCTACACCTTC. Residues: CASSYDRFLRGYTF.

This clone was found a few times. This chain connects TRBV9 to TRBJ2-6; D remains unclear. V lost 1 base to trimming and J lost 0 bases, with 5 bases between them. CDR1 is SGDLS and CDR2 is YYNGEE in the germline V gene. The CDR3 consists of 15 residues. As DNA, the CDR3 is TGTGCCAGCAGCGTAAGAGCCTCTGGGGCCAACGTCCTGACTTTC. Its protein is CASSVRASGANVLTF. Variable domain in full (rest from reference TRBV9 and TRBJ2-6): DSGVTQTPKHLITATGQRVTLRCSPRSGDLSVYWYQQSLDQGLQFLIQYYNGEERAKGNILERFSAQQFPDLHSELNLSSLELGDSALYFCASSVRASGANVLTFGAGSRLTVL.

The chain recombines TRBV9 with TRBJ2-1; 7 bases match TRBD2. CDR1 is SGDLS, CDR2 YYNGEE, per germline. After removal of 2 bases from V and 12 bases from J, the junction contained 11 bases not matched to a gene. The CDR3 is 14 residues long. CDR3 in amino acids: CASSVTFLAVGQFF. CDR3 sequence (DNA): TGTGCCAGCAGCGTGACCTTCCTAGCGGTCGGGCAGTTCTTC.

This CDR3 reads CASSPRGPAGTEQFF. For the CDR3, the DNA is TGTGCCAGCTCACCACGTGGCCCTGCCGGGACTGAGCAGTTCTTC. V usage is TRBV18 and J usage is TRBJ2-1; D may correspond to TRBD1 or TRBD2 (5 bases each). Trimming shortened V by 1 base and J by 9 bases, and 16 bases separated the two germline ends. The CDR3 contains 15 residues. CDR1 is KGHSH, CDR2 LQKENI, per germline.

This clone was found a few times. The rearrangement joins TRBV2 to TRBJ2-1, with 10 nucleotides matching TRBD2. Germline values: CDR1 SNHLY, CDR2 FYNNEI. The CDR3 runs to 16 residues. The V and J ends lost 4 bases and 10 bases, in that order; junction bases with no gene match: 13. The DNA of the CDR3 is TGTGCCAGCAGTGTCCAAGGACTAGCGGACGCAGGGGAGCAGTTCTTC. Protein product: CASSVQGLADAGEQFF.

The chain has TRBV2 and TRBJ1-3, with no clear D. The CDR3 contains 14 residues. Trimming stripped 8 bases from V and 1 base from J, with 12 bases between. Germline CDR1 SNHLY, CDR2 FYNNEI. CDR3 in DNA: TGTGCCAGCGCCTCCTCTCCGTCTGGAAACACCATATATTTT. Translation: CASASSPSGNTIYF.

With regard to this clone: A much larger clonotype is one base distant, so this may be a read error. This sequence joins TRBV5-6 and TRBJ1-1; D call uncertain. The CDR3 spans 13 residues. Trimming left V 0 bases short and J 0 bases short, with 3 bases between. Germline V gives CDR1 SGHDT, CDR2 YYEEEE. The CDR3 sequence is CASSLGLNTEAFF. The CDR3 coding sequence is TGTGCCAGCAGCTTGGGACTGAACACTGAAGCTTTCTTT.

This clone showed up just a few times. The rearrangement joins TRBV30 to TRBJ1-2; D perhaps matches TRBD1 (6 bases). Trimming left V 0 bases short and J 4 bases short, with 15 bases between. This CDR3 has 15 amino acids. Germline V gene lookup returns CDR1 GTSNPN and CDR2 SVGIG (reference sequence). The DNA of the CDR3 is TGTGCCTGGAGTGTAGACCGGCAGGGGACCTATGGCTACACCTTC. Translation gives CAWSVDRQGTYGYTF. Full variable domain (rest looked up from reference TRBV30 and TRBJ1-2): SQTIHQWPATLVQPVGSPLSLECTVEGTSNPNLYWYRQAAGRGLQLLFYSVGIGQISSEVPQNLSASRPQDRQFILSSKKLLLSDSGFYLCAWSVDRQGTYGYTFGSGTRLTVV.

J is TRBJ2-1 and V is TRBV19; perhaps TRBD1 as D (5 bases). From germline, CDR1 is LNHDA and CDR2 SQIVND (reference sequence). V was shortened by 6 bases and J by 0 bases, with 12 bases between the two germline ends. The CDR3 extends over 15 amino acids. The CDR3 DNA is TGTGCCAGTAGGGACCGACAGAGCTCCTACAATGAGCAGTTCTTC. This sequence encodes CASRDRQSSYNEQFF.

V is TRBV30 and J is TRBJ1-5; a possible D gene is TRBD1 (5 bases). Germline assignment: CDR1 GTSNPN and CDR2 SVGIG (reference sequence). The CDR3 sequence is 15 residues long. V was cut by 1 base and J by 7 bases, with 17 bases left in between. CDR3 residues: CAWSDGQGPRQPQHF. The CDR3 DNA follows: TGTGCCTGGAGTGATGGCCAGGGACCGCGACAGCCCCAGCATTTT.

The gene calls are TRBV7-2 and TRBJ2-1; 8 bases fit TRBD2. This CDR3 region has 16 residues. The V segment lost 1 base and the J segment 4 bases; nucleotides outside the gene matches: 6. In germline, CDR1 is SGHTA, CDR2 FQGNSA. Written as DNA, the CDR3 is TGTGCCAGCAGCTTAGATAGGGCTAGCGGGTACAATGAGCAGTTCTTC. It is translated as CASSLDRASGYNEQFF. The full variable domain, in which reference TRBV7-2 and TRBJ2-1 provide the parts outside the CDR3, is GAGVSQSPSNKVTEKGKDVELRCDPISGHTALYWYRQSLGQGLEFLIYFQGNSAPDKSGLPSDRFSAERTGGSVSTLTIQRTQQEDSAVYLCASSLDRASGYNEQFFGPGTRLTVL.

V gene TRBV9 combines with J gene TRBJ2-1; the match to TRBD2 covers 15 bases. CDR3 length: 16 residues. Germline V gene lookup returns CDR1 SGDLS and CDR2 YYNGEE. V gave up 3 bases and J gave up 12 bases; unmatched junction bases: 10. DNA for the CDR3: TGTGCCAGCAGCGCGACTGTGGGACTAGCGGGAGGAGGGCAGTTCTTC. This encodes CASSATVGLAGGGQFF. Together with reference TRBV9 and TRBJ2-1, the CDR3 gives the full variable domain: DSGVTQTPKHLITATGQRVTLRCSPRSGDLSVYWYQQSLDQGLQFLIQYYNGEERAKGNILERFSAQQFPDLHSELNLSSLELGDSALYFCASSATVGLAGGGQFFGPGTRLTVL.

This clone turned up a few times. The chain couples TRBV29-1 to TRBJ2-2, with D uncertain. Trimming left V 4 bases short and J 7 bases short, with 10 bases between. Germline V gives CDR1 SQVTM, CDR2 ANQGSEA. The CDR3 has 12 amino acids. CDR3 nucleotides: TGCAGCGTTGTGTGGCAACGCGGGGAGCTGTTTTTT. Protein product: CSVVWQRGELFF.

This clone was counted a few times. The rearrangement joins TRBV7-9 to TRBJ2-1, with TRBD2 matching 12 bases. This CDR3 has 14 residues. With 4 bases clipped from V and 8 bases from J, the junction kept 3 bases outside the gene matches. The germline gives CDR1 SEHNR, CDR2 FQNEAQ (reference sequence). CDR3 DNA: TGTGCCAGCAGCTCGGGACTAGCGGGCGATGAGCAGTTCTTC. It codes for CASSSGLAGDEQFF.

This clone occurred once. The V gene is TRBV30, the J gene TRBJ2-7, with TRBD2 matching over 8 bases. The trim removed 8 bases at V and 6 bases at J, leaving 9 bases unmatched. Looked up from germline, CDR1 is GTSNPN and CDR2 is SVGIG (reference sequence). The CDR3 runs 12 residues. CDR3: CAREGGLGEQYF. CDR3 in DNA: TGTGCCCGGGAGGGAGGCCTGGGCGAGCAGTACTTC.

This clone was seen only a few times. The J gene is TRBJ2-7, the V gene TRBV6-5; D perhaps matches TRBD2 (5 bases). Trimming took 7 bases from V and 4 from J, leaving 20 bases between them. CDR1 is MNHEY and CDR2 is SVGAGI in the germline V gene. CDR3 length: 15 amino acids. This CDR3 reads CASTPRREWPYEQYF. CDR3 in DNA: TGTGCCAGCACCCCTAGAAGGGAGTGGCCTTACGAGCAGTACTTC.

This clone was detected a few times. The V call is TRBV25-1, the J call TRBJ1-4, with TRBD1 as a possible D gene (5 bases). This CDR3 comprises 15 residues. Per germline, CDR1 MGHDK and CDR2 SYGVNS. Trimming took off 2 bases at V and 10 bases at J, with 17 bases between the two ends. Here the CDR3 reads CASSENLSLRGKLFF. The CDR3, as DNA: TGTGCCAGCAGTGAAAATTTAAGTCTGAGGGGAAAACTGTTTTTT.

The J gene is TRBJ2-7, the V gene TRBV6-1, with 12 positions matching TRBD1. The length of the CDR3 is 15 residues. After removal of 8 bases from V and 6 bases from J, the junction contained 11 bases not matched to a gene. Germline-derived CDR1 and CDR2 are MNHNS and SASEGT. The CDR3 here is CASSNPGTGGGEQYF. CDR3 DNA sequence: TGTGCCAGCTCAAACCCCGGGACAGGGGGCGGCGAGCAGTACTTC.

CDR3 nucleotides: TGTGCCTGGAGTGTGACTGGCCCCACTGAAGCTTTCTTT. Translating it yields CAWSVTGPTEAFF. The rearrangement links TRBV30 to TRBJ1-1; D call uncertain. The CDR3 contains 13 residues. V lost 0 bases and J lost 4, with 9 bases in between. Germline CDR1 and CDR2: GTSNPN and SVGIG (reference sequence).

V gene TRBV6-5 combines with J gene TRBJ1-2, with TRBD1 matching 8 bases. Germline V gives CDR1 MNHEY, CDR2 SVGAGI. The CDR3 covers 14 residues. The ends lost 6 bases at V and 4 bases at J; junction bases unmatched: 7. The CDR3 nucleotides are TGTGCCAGCAGCACACAGGGGGTGGCCTATGGCTACACCTTC. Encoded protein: CASSTQGVAYGYTF.

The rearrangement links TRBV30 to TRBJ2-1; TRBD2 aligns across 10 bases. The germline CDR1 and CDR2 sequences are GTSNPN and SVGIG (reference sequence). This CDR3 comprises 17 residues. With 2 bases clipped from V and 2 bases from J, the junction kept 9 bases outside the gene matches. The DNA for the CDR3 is TGTGCCTGGAGTACACTCTGGACTAGCGGAGCCTACAATGAGCAGTTCTTC. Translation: CAWSTLWTSGAYNEQFF.

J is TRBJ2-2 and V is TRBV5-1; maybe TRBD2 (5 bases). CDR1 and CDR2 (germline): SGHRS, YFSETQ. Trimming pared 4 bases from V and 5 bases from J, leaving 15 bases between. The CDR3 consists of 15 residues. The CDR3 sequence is CASSQQGPGTGELFF. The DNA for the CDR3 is TGCGCCAGCAGCCAACAAGGGCCGGGGACCGGGGAGCTGTTTTTT.

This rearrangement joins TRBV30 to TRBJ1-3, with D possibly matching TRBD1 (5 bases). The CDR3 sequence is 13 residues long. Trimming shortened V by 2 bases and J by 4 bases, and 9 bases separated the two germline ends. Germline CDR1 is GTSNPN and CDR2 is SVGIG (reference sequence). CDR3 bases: TGTGCCTGGAGTATGGGGGACGGAAACACCATATATTTT. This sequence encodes CAWSMGDGNTIYF.